This T cell receptor beta chain was identified during a study of beta chain features in type 1 diabetes. In the study overall: When patients were set against healthy donors, age, gender and cell yields were similar. Study-level points and caveats: Equally in patients and controls, shorter templates might have been favored by PCR.

Per donor, one heparinised blood draw averaged roughly 120 mL. On this clone itself: The target antigen is unknown.

As every portion of the isolated RNA was reverse transcribed, the sequencing read expressed TCRB transcripts. Profiled with immunoSEQ multiplex PCR; TCRdb holds only in-frame clones, not every one. The sample consists of approximately 120,000 clones, almost 40% of them appearing once. From germline, CDR1 is SGHTA and CDR2 FQGNSA. The CDR3 totals 15 residues. The V and J ends lost 2 bases and 0 bases respectively, with 8 bases between them. This receptor was taken from a woman under 30 in good health. This chain connects TRBV7-2 to TRBJ1-5, with D perhaps matching TRBD1 (5 bases). The sequencing sample was made of stem cell memory CD4+ T cells from blood. This chain's CDR3 is CASSLRQGSNQPQHF. The CDR3, as DNA: TGTGCCAGCAGCTTAAGGCAGGGTAGCAATCAGCCCCAGCATTTT.